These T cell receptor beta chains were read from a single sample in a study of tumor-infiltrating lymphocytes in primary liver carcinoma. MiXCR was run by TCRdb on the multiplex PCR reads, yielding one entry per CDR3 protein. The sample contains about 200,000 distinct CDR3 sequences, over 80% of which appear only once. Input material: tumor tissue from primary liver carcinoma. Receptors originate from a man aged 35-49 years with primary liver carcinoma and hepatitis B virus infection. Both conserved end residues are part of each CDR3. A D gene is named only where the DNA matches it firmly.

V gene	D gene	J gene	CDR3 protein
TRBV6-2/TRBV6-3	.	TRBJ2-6	CASISARGLPGANVLTF
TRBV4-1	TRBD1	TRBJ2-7	CASSQCRDRAKHF
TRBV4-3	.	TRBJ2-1	CTSSSPYNEQFF
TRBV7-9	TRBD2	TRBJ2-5	CASSLGLAVAQETQYF
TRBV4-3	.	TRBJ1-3	CASSQEGHRNTIYF
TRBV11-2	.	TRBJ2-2	CASSMSVSPRELFF
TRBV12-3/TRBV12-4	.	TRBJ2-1	CTSSGPRRTPPDEQFF
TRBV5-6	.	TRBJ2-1	CTSSSNLQGRGYNELLF
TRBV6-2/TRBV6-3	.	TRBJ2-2	CASSPAFVNIGELFF
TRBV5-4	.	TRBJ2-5	CSRSLNGDCQETQYF
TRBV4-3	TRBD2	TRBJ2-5	CASSQAASGRVLEIQYF
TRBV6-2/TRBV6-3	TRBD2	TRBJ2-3	CASSSRLAGTSDSTDTQYF
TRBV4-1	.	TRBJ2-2	CASSHALAGELFF
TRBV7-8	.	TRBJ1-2	CASSLIGDGFTF
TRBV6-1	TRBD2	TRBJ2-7	CASSTGTSGSYKQYF
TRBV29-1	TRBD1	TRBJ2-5	CSIEADRERAATQYF
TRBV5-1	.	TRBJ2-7	CAGILGRGLYEQYF
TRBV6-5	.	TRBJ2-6	CASRYFTGSGANVMTF
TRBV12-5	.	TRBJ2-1	CASGSDVGLLQFF